What follows are 28 T cell receptor beta chains derived from one specimen sequenced in a study of blood T cell repertoires in COVID-19. Repertoires were generated with immunoSEQ multiplex PCR, while TCRdb's copy carries only in-frame clones and drops some. Here the sample spans more than 85,000 clones, under 90% being singletons. The sample consisted of peripheral blood. These TCRs come from a woman in her forties or fifties with acute or convalescent COVID-19.

The chain uses TRBV30 and TRBJ2-3; the D is unclear. CDR1 is GTSNPN, CDR2 SVGIG, per germline (reference sequence). Trimming pared 1 base from V and 2 bases from J, leaving 16 bases between. The CDR3 covers 16 residues. Written as DNA, the CDR3 is TGTGCCTGGAGTGCCGCCATCTTAGCCCTCACAGATACGCAGTATTTT. It is translated as CAWSAAILALTDTQYF.

Worth noting for this clone: Distinct nucleotide sequences in the sample also encode this CDR3. V and J are TRBV5-1 and TRBJ1-2; TRBD1 is a possible D gene (6 bases). Trimming left V 0 bases short and J 8 bases short, with 11 bases between. Per germline, CDR1 SGHRS and CDR2 YFSETQ. The CDR3 extends over 13 amino acids. This CDR3 is CASSLDRERGYTF. The CDR3 DNA is TGCGCCAGCAGCTTGGACAGGGAAAGAGGCTACACCTTC.

This chain uses TRBV2 with TRBJ2-1; tentatively, D is TRBD2 (7 bases). Looked up from germline, CDR1 is SNHLY and CDR2 is FYNNEI. Trimming removed 6 bases from V and 10 bases from J, with 16 bases in between. CDR3 length equals 13 residues. The CDR3: CASSYGGGREQFF. The DNA of the CDR3 is TGTGCCAGCAGCTACGGCGGGGGCCGCGAGCAGTTCTTC.

In this sample, this clone turned up a few times. The chain couples TRBV5-1 to TRBJ1-3, with TRBD1 matching over 7 bases. Germline lookup yields CDR1 SGHRS and CDR2 YFSETQ. The CDR3 covers 17 residues. With 1 base clipped from V and 4 bases from J, the junction kept 11 bases outside the gene matches. CDR3 in amino acids: CASSLSGSRQGGNTIYF. CDR3 nucleotide sequence: TGCGCCAGCAGCTTGTCGGGTTCGAGACAGGGCGGAAACACCATATATTTT.

This clone was observed a few times. This chain links TRBV30 with TRBJ1-5; 7 bases line up with TRBD1. J lost 4 bases, V lost 5 bases, and 5 bases had no gene match. Germline V gene data show CDR1 as GTSNPN and CDR2 as SVGIG (reference sequence). This CDR3 is built from 13 residues. CDR3 region: CAWAGQKNQPQHF. The CDR3 region has the DNA TGTGCCTGGGCGGGACAGAAGAATCAGCCCCAGCATTTT. Full variable domain (remainder filled in from reference TRBV30 and TRBJ1-5): SQTIHQWPATLVQPVGSPLSLECTVEGTSNPNLYWYRQAAGRGLQLLFYSVGIGQISSEVPQNLSASRPQDRQFILSSKKLLLSDSGFYLCAWAGQKNQPQHFGDGTRLSIL.

This chain links TRBV6-6 with TRBJ2-1, with 9 positions matching TRBD2. The CDR3 consists of 16 residues. The J segment lost 6 bases and the V segment lost 6 bases, leaving 12 bases of the junction unmatched. CDR1 and CDR2 (germline): MNHNY, SVGAGI (reference sequence). As DNA, the CDR3 is TGTGCCAGCAGCCCTATCGGGCTAGCGGGGACCAATGAGCAGTTCTTC. Its protein is CASSPIGLAGTNEQFF.

This chain links TRBV7-2 with TRBJ2-3; D is possibly TRBD1 (5 bases). Germline-derived CDR1 and CDR2 are SGHTA and FQGNSA. The CDR3 contains 13 residues. Between the trimmed V and J ends, which lost 5 bases and 4 bases, there was a span of 10 bases. Here the CDR3 reads CASSQSRADTQYF. DNA of the CDR3: TGTGCCAGCAGCCAATCCAGGGCAGATACGCAGTATTTT.

The chain combines TRBV29-1 with TRBJ1-1; 7 bases line up with TRBD1. V shed 3 bases, J shed 4 bases, and the junction held 8 bases outside the gene matches. CDR1 and CDR2 from the germline V gene are SQVTM and ANQGSEA. The CDR3 totals 14 residues. The CDR3 nucleotides are TGCAGCGTTGATTTGTCAGGGGGAAGCACTGAAGCTTTCTTT. Residues: CSVDLSGGSTEAFF.

The chain has TRBV5-1 and TRBJ1-5; 12 nucleotides line up with TRBD1. CDR1 SGHRS and CDR2 YFSETQ come from the germline V gene. The CDR3 is 17 residues long. The junction had 7 bases not matched to a gene; V was cut back by 3 bases and J by 3 bases. This CDR3 reads CASSWGDRGLSNQPQHF. CDR3 coding DNA: TGCGCCAGCAGCTGGGGGGACAGGGGGCTTTCCAATCAGCCCCAGCATTTT.

The gene calls are TRBV18 and TRBJ2-3, with 11 bases identical to TRBD1. CDR1 is KGHSH and CDR2 is LQKENI in the germline V gene. V lost 1 base and J lost 3; bases outside the gene matches: 3. CDR3 length: 16 amino acids. The CDR3 spells CASSPLGTGGTDTQYF. CDR3 bases: TGTGCCAGCTCACCACTGGGGACAGGGGGAACAGATACGCAGTATTTT.

The chain links TRBV5-1 to TRBJ2-7; TRBD1 agrees at 9 bases. Germline assignment: CDR1 SGHRS and CDR2 YFSETQ. The CDR3 runs to 15 residues. Trimming cost V 1 base and J 2 bases; bases outside gene matches: 4. For the CDR3, the DNA is TGCGCCAGCAGCTTGACAGGGGGCTCGACCTACGAGCAGTACTTC. It is translated as CASSLTGGSTYEQYF.

The chain links TRBV9 to TRBJ1-5, with D hard to call. The ends were cut back, 0 bases at V and 3 bases at J, with 10 bases in the middle. CDR1 is SGDLS, CDR2 YYNGEE, per germline. The CDR3 has 15 residues. CDR3 nucleotides: TGTGCCAGCAGCGTAGGTTACACCAACAATCAGCCCCAGCATTTT. The encoded protein is CASSVGYTNNQPQHF.

The chain links TRBV5-5 to TRBJ1-1; possible D gene TRBD1, 5 bases. Trimming removed 2 bases at V and 4 bases at J, with 12 bases between. Germline CDR1 and CDR2: SGHKS and YYEKEE (reference sequence). The CDR3 covers 14 residues. The CDR3 DNA follows: TGTGCCAGCAGCTTTGGCGGGGGTTCCACTGAAGCTTTCTTT. Encoded protein: CASSFGGGSTEAFF.

This clone came up a few times. The rearrangement joins TRBV5-1 to TRBJ1-1, with 8 nucleotides matching TRBD1. Germline V lookup: CDR1 SGHRS, CDR2 YFSETQ. The V and J ends lost 4 bases and 5 bases, in that order; junction bases with no gene match: 7. The CDR3 loop spans 14 amino acids. The CDR3 region has the DNA TGCGCCAGCAGCCTTCGACAGGGGAGGACTGAAGCTTTCTTT. Amino acids: CASSLRQGRTEAFF. The variable domain in full, completed from reference TRBV5-1 and TRBJ1-1, reads KAGVTQTPRYLIKTRGQQVTLSCSPISGHRSVSWYQQTPGQGLQFLFEYFSETQRNKGNFPGRFSGRQFSNSRSEMNVSTLELGDSALYLCASSLRQGRTEAFFGQGTRLTVV.

The chain links TRBV2 to TRBJ1-5, with TRBD1 matching over 7 bases. The ends lost 4 bases at V and 6 bases at J; junction bases unmatched: 6. The CDR3 totals 14 residues. Germline assignment: CDR1 SNHLY and CDR2 FYNNEI. This CDR3 is CASSGSGGFQPQHF. Written as DNA, the CDR3 is TGTGCCAGCAGTGGGTCAGGGGGTTTTCAGCCCCAGCATTTT.

V is TRBV5-4 and J is TRBJ1-4, with D uncertain. V was shortened by 0 bases and J by 10 bases, with 10 bases between the two germline ends. The CDR3 length is 13 residues. Germline CDR1 reads SGHNT; CDR2 reads YYREEE (reference sequence). In nucleotides, the CDR3 is TGTGCCAGCAGCTTGGTTCCCGAGGGAAAACTGTTTTTT. Amino acid sequence: CASSLVPEGKLFF.

V gene TRBV3-1 (or the pseudogene TRBV3-2) combines with J gene TRBJ2-1; 11 bases align to TRBD2. The CDR3 runs to 15 residues. The ends lost 4 bases at V and 7 bases at J; junction bases unmatched: 6. Germline-derived CDR1 and CDR2 are LGHDT and YNNKEL (reference sequence). CDR3 amino acids: CASSPRLAGRNEQFF. The CDR3 DNA reads TGTGCCAGCAGCCCCAGACTAGCGGGGCGGAATGAGCAGTTCTTC.

The chain employs TRBV28 and TRBJ1-2, with 8 bases matching TRBD1. The CDR3 is 11 residues long. The J segment lost 12 bases and the V segment lost 6 bases, leaving 6 bases of the junction unmatched. Per germline, CDR1 MDHEN and CDR2 SYDVKM. CDR3 protein: CASRLDREHTF. The CDR3 DNA is TGTGCCAGCAGGCTGGACAGGGAGCACACCTTC.

V is TRBV18 and J is TRBJ2-5; 7 positions agree with TRBD1. V dropped 3 bases and J dropped 5; count of bases not matched to a gene: 6. The germline V gene has CDR1 KGHSH and CDR2 LQKENI. This CDR3 spans 14 amino acids. The CDR3 spells CASSPEGGGETQYF. Written as DNA, the CDR3 is TGTGCCAGCTCACCGGAAGGGGGCGGGGAGACCCAGTACTTC.

V usage is TRBV5-1 and J usage is TRBJ1-3; maybe TRBD1 (6 bases). Germline CDR1 SGHRS, CDR2 YFSETQ. The CDR3 runs to 16 residues. V lost 3 bases to trimming and J lost 3 bases, with 16 bases between them. The CDR3 sequence: CASSSDPQGIGNTIYF. CDR3 coding DNA: TGCGCCAGCAGCTCTGACCCACAGGGAATTGGAAACACCATATATTTT.

The CDR3 sequence is CASSPQISGANVLTF. CDR3 nucleotides: TGTGCCAGCAGCCCCCAGATCTCTGGGGCCAACGTCCTGACTTTC. V gene TRBV7-3 combines with J gene TRBJ2-6; no clear D gene. Germline V lookup: CDR1 SGHTA, CDR2 FQGTGA. Trimming stripped 5 bases from V and 0 bases from J, with 8 bases between. The length of the CDR3 is 15 residues.

This clone appeared many times. The V call is TRBV14, the J call TRBJ1-3; 9 bases line up with TRBD1. This CDR3 spans 14 amino acids. Germline CDR1 reads SGHDN; CDR2 reads FVKESK. With 4 bases clipped from V and 4 bases from J, the junction kept 2 bases outside the gene matches. The CDR3 sequence: CASSPGTGGNTIYF. CDR3 nucleotide sequence: TGTGCCAGCAGCCCCGGGACAGGGGGAAACACCATATATTTT.

The chain combines TRBV19 with TRBJ1-2; 7 bases match TRBD1. V lost 10 bases, J lost 6 bases, and 8 bases stayed unmatched. This CDR3 region has 12 residues. Germline assignment: CDR1 LNHDA and CDR2 SQIVND (reference sequence). Here the CDR3 reads CATRGGVDGYTF. The CDR3 coding sequence is TGTGCCACCAGAGGGGGCGTGGATGGCTACACCTTC.

The chain joins TRBV19 to TRBJ2-1, with a weak D call TRBD2 (5 bases). V lost 7 bases, J lost 5 bases, and 18 bases lay in between. This CDR3 has 15 amino acids. The germline gives CDR1 LNHDA, CDR2 SQIVND (reference sequence). The DNA of the CDR3 is TGTGCCAGTACTTCACTAGTTTCCGCACACAATGAGCAGTTCTTC. This codes for CASTSLVSAHNEQFF.

The V gene is TRBV28, the J gene TRBJ1-1; tentatively, D is TRBD1 (6 bases). CDR3 size: 15 residues. Germline loops: CDR1 MDHEN, CDR2 SYDVKM. V was clipped by 2 bases and J by 4 bases, with 14 bases between them. CDR3 residues: CASSLPWGGATEAFF. The CDR3 DNA reads as TGTGCCAGCAGTTTACCCTGGGGGGGGGCCACTGAAGCTTTCTTT.

The rearrangement links TRBV7-2 to TRBJ1-1; the match to TRBD1 covers 11 bases. Germline V gene sequence: CDR1 SGHTA, CDR2 FQGNSA. With 5 bases clipped from V and 7 bases from J, the junction kept 9 bases outside the gene matches. This CDR3 is built from 15 residues. The CDR3 DNA sequence: TGTGCCAGCAGCGGGCGGACAGGGGGCGTCATTGAAGCTTTCTTT. The encoded protein is CASSGRTGGVIEAFF.

The V and J genes are TRBV28 and TRBJ1-2; D is uncertain. The CDR3 is made up of 13 amino acids. Trimming cost V 3 bases and J 1 base, with 6 bases left between them. Per germline, CDR1 MDHEN and CDR2 SYDVKM. The CDR3 nucleotides are TGTGCCAGCAGTTTCACCAGTAACTATGGCTACACCTTC. This gives the protein CASSFTSNYGYTF.

This sequence joins TRBV20-1 and TRBJ1-2, with a weak D call TRBD1 (5 bases). Germline CDR1 DFQATT, CDR2 SNEGSKA (reference sequence). The CDR3 has 13 residues. The V end lost 3 bases, the J end lost 2 bases, and 10 bases lay between the germline ends. The CDR3 nucleotides are TGCAGTGCTAGTTTCAGGGCGAACTATGGCTACACCTTC. It specifies CSASFRANYGYTF.